The rows below give T cell receptor beta chains drawn from one sample of a study of CD8+ T cells in alopecia areata. Data came from immunoSEQ multiplex PCR; TCRdb stores just in-frame clones and leaves some out. The data contain around 70,000 clones, 25% to 30% of them seen just once; the ten biggest clones take up under 15%. Material: CD8+ T cells sorted from blood, obtained at week 4, from a patient treated with tofacitinib. The receptor set was obtained from a human donor with alopecia areata. The CDR3 runs from the conserved cysteine through the conserved F or W. The D gene is left open where the match is weak. The size entry is marked missing in some rows and otherwise reads once, few, many or a size class.

J gene: TRBJ1-1; clone size: -; D gene: -; V gene: TRBV27; CDR3 DNA: TGTGCCAGCGGGTGGAACTCAGGGAACACTGAAGCTTTCTTT; CDR3 protein: CASGWNSGNTEAFF
J gene: TRBJ1-5; clone size: -; D gene: -; V gene: TRBV5-4; CDR3 DNA: TGTGCCAGCAGCGAAGGGAATCAGCCCCAGCATTTT; CDR3 protein: CASSEGNQPQHF
J gene: TRBJ2-4; clone size: few; D gene: TRBD2; V gene: TRBV29-1; CDR3 DNA: TGCAGCGTCGCTGGACTAGCGGGACCCAAAAACATTCAGTACTTC; CDR3 protein: CSVAGLAGPKNIQYF
J gene: TRBJ1-1; clone size: -; D gene: -; V gene: TRBV30; CDR3 DNA: TGTGCCTGGAATCCGGGGTGGGGGACTGAAGCTTTCTTT; CDR3 protein: CAWNPGWGTEAFF
J gene: TRBJ2-2; clone size: -; D gene: -; V gene: TRBV29-1; CDR3 DNA: TGCAGCGTTGTGGCCCCTCCGACCGGGGAGCTGTTTTTT; CDR3 protein: CSVVAPPTGELFF
J gene: TRBJ2-7; clone size: once; D gene: -; V gene: TRBV6-5; CDR3 DNA: TGTGCCAGCAGTTACAGCGGAACCTACGAGCAGTACTTC; CDR3 protein: CASSYSGTYEQYF
J gene: TRBJ1-2; clone size: few; D gene: -; V gene: TRBV29-1; CDR3 DNA: TGCAGCGTTGACTGGGGAGGCTACACCTTC; CDR3 protein: CSVDWGGYTF
J gene: TRBJ1-1; clone size: -; D gene: -; V gene: TRBV27; CDR3 DNA: TGTGCCAGCATGAAGAACACTGAAGCTTTCTTT; CDR3 protein: CASMKNTEAFF
J gene: TRBJ1-2; clone size: few; D gene: TRBD1; V gene: TRBV13; CDR3 DNA: TGTGCCAGCAGTGGGGAGCGGGACAGGGCGACTAACTATGGCTACACCTTC; CDR3 protein: CASSGERDRATNYGYTF
J gene: TRBJ1-3; clone size: -; D gene: -; V gene: TRBV9; CDR3 DNA: TGTGCCAGCAGCGTGGGCCGCCTCTCTGGAAACACCATATATTTT; CDR3 protein: CASSVGRLSGNTIYF
J gene: TRBJ2-5; clone size: few; D gene: TRBD1; V gene: TRBV13; CDR3 DNA: TGTGCCAGCAGCTCAAGGGGACAGGAGGAGACCCAGTACTTC; CDR3 protein: CASSSRGQEETQYF
J gene: TRBJ1-1; clone size: few; D gene: -; V gene: TRBV4-2; CDR3 DNA: TGTGCCAGCAGCCAAGACCCCGCGGGGCCGGATGAAGCTTTCTTT; CDR3 protein: CASSQDPAGPDEAFF
J gene: TRBJ2-7; clone size: -; D gene: -; V gene: TRBV29-1; CDR3 DNA: TGCAGCGTTGTGTTAGCTGACTACGAGCAGTACTTC; CDR3 protein: CSVVLADYEQYF
J gene: TRBJ2-7; clone size: few; D gene: -; V gene: TRBV27; CDR3 DNA: TGTGCCAGCAGCAGAGACCAGCTAGCCGAGTCCTACGAGCAGTACTTC; CDR3 protein: CASSRDQLAESYEQYF
J gene: TRBJ2-3; clone size: few; D gene: TRBD2; V gene: TRBV7-9; CDR3 DNA: TGTGCCAGCAGCTTGGGGACTAGCGGCACAGATACGCAGTATTTT; CDR3 protein: CASSLGTSGTDTQYF
J gene: TRBJ1-2; clone size: -; D gene: -; V gene: TRBV28; CDR3 DNA: TGTGCCAGCAGACGGACAGCGGATAACTATGGCTACACCTTC; CDR3 protein: CASRRTADNYGYTF
J gene: TRBJ2-3; clone size: few; D gene: TRBD2; V gene: TRBV30; CDR3 DNA: TGTGCCTGGGCCGGGGGGGAGAGCCCTGATACGCAGTATTTT; CDR3 protein: CAWAGGESPDTQYF
J gene: TRBJ2-7; clone size: few; D gene: -; V gene: TRBV5-1; CDR3 DNA: TGCGCCAGCAGCTTGGGGTACGAGCAGTACTTC; CDR3 protein: CASSLGYEQYF
J gene: TRBJ2-4; clone size: -; D gene: -; V gene: TRBV27; CDR3 DNA: TGTGCCAGCAGTCCTCGGGGAAGGGCTGGTGACATTCAGTACTTC; CDR3 protein: CASSPRGRAGDIQYF
J gene: TRBJ2-7; clone size: few; D gene: -; V gene: TRBV4-1; CDR3 DNA: TGCGCCAGCAGCACCGACAGGCTCTACGAGCAGTACTTC; CDR3 protein: CASSTDRLYEQYF
J gene: TRBJ2-6; clone size: few; D gene: -; V gene: TRBV5-1; CDR3 DNA: TGCGCCAGCAGCTTGGGGGATCCCCCCTCTGGGGCCAACGTCCTGACTTTC; CDR3 protein: CASSLGDPPSGANVLTF
J gene: TRBJ1-1; clone size: few; D gene: -; V gene: TRBV29-1; CDR3 DNA: TGCAGCGTTCTCCAGGGTAGTGAAGCTTTCTTT; CDR3 protein: CSVLQGSEAFF
J gene: TRBJ2-1; clone size: few; D gene: -; V gene: TRBV6-4; CDR3 DNA: TGTGCCAGCAGTGCAGAATTCAATGAGCAGTTCTTC; CDR3 protein: CASSAEFNEQFF
J gene: TRBJ2-7; clone size: -; D gene: -; V gene: TRBV9; CDR3 DNA: TGTGCCAGCAGCACGGGCAACTACGAGCAGTACTTC; CDR3 protein: CASSTGNYEQYF
J gene: TRBJ2-5; clone size: -; D gene: -; V gene: TRBV6-5; CDR3 DNA: TGTGCCAGCAGTCAAGGGGGAGGTGGGCAAGAGACCCAGTACTTC; CDR3 protein: CASSQGGGGQETQYF
J gene: TRBJ2-5; clone size: -; D gene: -; V gene: TRBV29-1; CDR3 DNA: TGCAGCCCCGTGGCAGGGGAAGAGACCCAGTACTTC; CDR3 protein: CSPVAGEETQYF
J gene: TRBJ2-5; clone size: few; D gene: -; V gene: TRBV29-1; CDR3 DNA: TGCAGCGTACGACTAGAAGGAGGAGAGACCCAGTACTTC; CDR3 protein: CSVRLEGGETQYF
J gene: TRBJ2-7; clone size: few; D gene: -; V gene: TRBV13; CDR3 DNA: TGTGCCAGCAGCTTAGGCCGCCGTTACGAGCAGTACTTC; CDR3 protein: CASSLGRRYEQYF
J gene: TRBJ1-2; clone size: few; D gene: -; V gene: TRBV9; CDR3 DNA: TGTGCCAGCAGCCCTAGCGGGACACCAGAATACTATGGCTACACCTTC; CDR3 protein: CASSPSGTPEYYGYTF
J gene: TRBJ2-3; clone size: few; D gene: -; V gene: TRBV13; CDR3 DNA: TGTGCCAGCAGCTTAGCCAGCGGGCTTGATACGCAGTATTTT; CDR3 protein: CASSLASGLDTQYF
J gene: TRBJ2-2; clone size: few; D gene: -; V gene: TRBV7-8; CDR3 DNA: TGTGCCAGCAGCTCATCGGTCGGGTTCGGTGACGGGGAGCTGTTTTTT; CDR3 protein: CASSSSVGFGDGELFF
J gene: TRBJ2-1; clone size: -; D gene: -; V gene: TRBV29-1; CDR3 DNA: TGCAGCGTTCACTCAGAGGATACCTACAATGAGCAGTTCTTC; CDR3 protein: CSVHSEDTYNEQFF
J gene: TRBJ1-4; clone size: -; D gene: TRBD1; V gene: TRBV15; CDR3 DNA: TGTGCCACAAACGACAGGGCTAGTGAAAAACTGTTTTTT; CDR3 protein: CATNDRASEKLFF
J gene: TRBJ1-1; clone size: few; D gene: TRBD1; V gene: TRBV27; CDR3 DNA: TGTGCCAGCAGAGGACAGGCTATAGTGTTT; CDR3 protein: CASRGQAIVF
J gene: TRBJ2-7; clone size: -; D gene: -; V gene: TRBV29-1; CDR3 DNA: TGCAGCGTTTGGGGGGAGTCGGGCGAGCAGTACTTC; CDR3 protein: CSVWGESGEQYF
J gene: TRBJ1-1; clone size: -; D gene: -; V gene: TRBV29-1; CDR3 DNA: TGCAGCGTTGAGGGCGGGGATCAAACTGAAGCTTTCTTT; CDR3 protein: CSVEGGDQTEAFF